This TCR beta chain appears in the sequencing data of a study of OX40 agonist ivuxolimab in advanced cancers. Study summary: Earlier anti-PD-1, anti-PD-L1 or anti-CTLA-4 therapy was permitted; roughly 40% had received some. Study-level points and caveats: Both CD4+ and CD8+ T cell populations in blood had undergone clonal expansion by week 6 at 0.1 to 3.0 mg/kg. Compared with others, partial responders at 0.1-3.0 mg/kg displayed clonal expansion among the lowest.

A word on this clone: The antigen remains unidentified.

The germline V gene has CDR1 SQVTM and CDR2 ANQGSEA. The V and J ends lost 1 base and 5 bases respectively, with 11 bases between them. The CDR3 contains 13 residues. TCRdb's copy holds only in-frame clones and misses some; the assay was immunoSEQ multiplex PCR. The sample comprises more than 80,000 clones, just over 90% of which are singletons, and approximately 0.49% rests with the top ten. Source: CD4+ or CD8+ T cells sorted from blood, taken in a trial of the OX40 agonist ivuxolimab. The chain employs TRBV29-1 and TRBJ1-1, with a tentative D call TRBD1 (5 bases). This sequence originates from an adult with an advanced solid tumor such as melanoma, head and neck, liver or kidney cancer. CDR3 protein: CSVEGSGGTEAFF. CDR3 nucleotide sequence: TGCAGCGTTGAAGGGTCGGGGGGGACTGAAGCTTTCTTT.